The TCR beta chain described here comes from a study of control samples from healthy donors and cancer patients. Profiled with immunoSEQ multiplex PCR; TCRdb holds only in-frame clones, not every one. The sample lists 75,000 or so clones, about 92% seen once, with around 5.1% in the top ten. This CDR3 has 13 residues. Trimming pared 1 base from V and 4 bases from J, leaving 7 bases between. Sequencing was done on a sample of PBMCs. The clonotype was recovered from a man in his 60s with colorectal cancer. The chain uses TRBV12-3 or TRBV12-4 and TRBJ1-2; no clear D. This CDR3 reads CASSLGQSYGYTF. CDR3 DNA: TGTGCCAGCAGTTTAGGCCAGTCCTATGGCTACACCTTC.